This entry features one T cell receptor beta chain sequence. Its antigen is undetermined. Profiling relied on immunoSEQ multiplex PCR, and the TCRdb table lists in-frame clones only, not all of them. The data show tens of thousands of clones, about two thirds seen once. Before sequencing, viral peptide pools were used by the ViraFEST assay to expand antigen-specific CD4+ T cells. Upon completion of about ten days in culture, CD4+ T cells were isolated. All vaccine recipients tested negative for nucleocapsid antibodies and had never contracted SARS-CoV-2 infection. The authors exchanged half the medium for IL-2 medium on days 3 and 7. There are 14 residues in the CDR3. V lost 0 bases and J 8 bases, leaving 13 bases between the germline ends. In germline, CDR1 is GTSNPN, CDR2 SVGIG (reference sequence). The data stem from a study of vaccination effects on CD4 cells after COVID-19. Study-wide results and caveats: Marked clonal contraction was seen late after vaccination (in both infection- and vaccine-induced clones). Convalescent patients were scarce, and early post-infection timepoints were absent.

The material sequenced was CD4+ T cells from PBMCs cultured with SARS-CoV-2 spike peptides, taken before COVID-19 vaccination. This receptor was identified in a human donor who received a COVID-19 vaccine. J is TRBJ1-4 and V is TRBV30; perhaps TRBD1 as D (5 bases). The CDR3 spells CAWSVQGVDEKLFF. The CDR3 coding sequence is TGTGCCTGGAGTGTACAAGGGGTCGACGAAAAACTGTTTTTT.